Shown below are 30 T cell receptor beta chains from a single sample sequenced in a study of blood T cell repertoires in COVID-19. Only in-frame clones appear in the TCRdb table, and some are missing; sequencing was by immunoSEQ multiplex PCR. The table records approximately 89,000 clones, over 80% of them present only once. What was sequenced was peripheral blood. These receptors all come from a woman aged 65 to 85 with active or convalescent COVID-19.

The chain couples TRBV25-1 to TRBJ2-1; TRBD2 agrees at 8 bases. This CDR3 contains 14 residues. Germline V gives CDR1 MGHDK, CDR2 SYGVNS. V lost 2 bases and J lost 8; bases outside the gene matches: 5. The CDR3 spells CASSEPGLGHEQFF. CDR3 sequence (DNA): TGTGCCAGCAGTGAACCGGGACTAGGTCATGAGCAGTTCTTC.

DNA for the CDR3: TGTGCCAGCAGCGACAGGGGGCGCCGAGGAAACAATCAGCCCCAGCATTTT. It yields the protein CASSDRGRRGNNQPQHF. This chain uses TRBV28 with TRBJ1-5, with TRBD1 matching over 10 bases. Germline values: CDR1 MDHEN, CDR2 SYDVKM. Trimming removed 6 bases from V and 3 bases from J; junction bases left unmatched: 11. This CDR3 comprises 17 residues. Based on the CDR3 plus reference TRBV28 and TRBJ1-5, the full variable domain is DVKVTQSSRYLVKRTGEKVFLECVQDMDHENMFWYRQDPGLGLRLIYFSYDVKMKEKGDIPEGYSVSREKKERFSLILESASTNQTSMYLCASSDRGRRGNNQPQHFGDGTRLSIL.

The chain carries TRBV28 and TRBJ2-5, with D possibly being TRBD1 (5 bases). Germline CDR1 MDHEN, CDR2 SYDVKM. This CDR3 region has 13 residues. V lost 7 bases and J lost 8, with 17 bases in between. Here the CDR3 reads CASTLDKGATQYF. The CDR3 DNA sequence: TGTGCCAGCACCCTGGACAAAGGGGCAACCCAGTACTTC.

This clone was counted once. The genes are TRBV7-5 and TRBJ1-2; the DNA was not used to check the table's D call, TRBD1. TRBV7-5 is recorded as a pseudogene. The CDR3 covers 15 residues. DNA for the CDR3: TGTGCCAGAAGCTTACCGGACAGGGACGACAATGGCTACACCTTC. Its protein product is CARSLPDRDDNGYTF.

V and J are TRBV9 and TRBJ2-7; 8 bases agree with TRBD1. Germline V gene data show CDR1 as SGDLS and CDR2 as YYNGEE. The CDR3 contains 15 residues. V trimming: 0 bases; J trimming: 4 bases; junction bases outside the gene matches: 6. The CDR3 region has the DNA TGTGCCAGCAGCGTAGGGCAGGGGGCTAGGTACGAGCAGTACTTC. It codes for CASSVGQGARYEQYF.

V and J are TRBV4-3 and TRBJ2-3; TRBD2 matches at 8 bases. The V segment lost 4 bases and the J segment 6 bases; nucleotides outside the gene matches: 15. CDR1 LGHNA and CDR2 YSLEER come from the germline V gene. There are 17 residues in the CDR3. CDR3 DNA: TGCGCCAGCAGCCGTGCGTGGGGCGGGGGGAATCCCGATACGCAGTATTTT. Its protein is CASSRAWGGGNPDTQYF.

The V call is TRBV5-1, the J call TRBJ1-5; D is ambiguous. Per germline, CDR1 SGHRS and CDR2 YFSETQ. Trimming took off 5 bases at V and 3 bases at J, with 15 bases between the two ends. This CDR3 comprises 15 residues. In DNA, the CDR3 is TGCGCCAGCAGAGTGGGTCCGGGGAACAATCAGCCCCAGCATTTT. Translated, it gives CASRVGPGNNQPQHF.

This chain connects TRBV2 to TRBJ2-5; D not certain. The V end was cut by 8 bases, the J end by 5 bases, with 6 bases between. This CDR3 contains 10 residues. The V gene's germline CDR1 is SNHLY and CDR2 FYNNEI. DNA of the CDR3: TGTGCCAGCTTCCGGGAGACCCAGTACTTC. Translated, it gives CASFRETQYF. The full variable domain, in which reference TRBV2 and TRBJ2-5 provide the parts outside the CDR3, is EPEVTQTPSHQVTQMGQEVILRCVPISNHLYFYWYRQILGQKVEFLVSFYNNEISEKSEIFDDQFSVERPDGSNFTLKIRSTKLEDSAMYFCASFRETQYFGPGTRLLVL.

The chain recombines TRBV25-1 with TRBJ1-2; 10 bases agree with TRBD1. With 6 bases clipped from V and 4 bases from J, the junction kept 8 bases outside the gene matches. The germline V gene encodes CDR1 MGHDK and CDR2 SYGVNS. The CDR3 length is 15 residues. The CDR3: CASSLSGTGAYGYTF. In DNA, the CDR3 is TGTGCCAGCAGCCTAAGCGGGACAGGGGCCTATGGCTACACCTTC.

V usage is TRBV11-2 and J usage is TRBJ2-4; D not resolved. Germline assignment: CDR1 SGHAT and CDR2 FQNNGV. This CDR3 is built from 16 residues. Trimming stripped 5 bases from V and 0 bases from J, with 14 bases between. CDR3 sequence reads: CASSPSLELAKNIQYF. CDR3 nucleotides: TGTGCCAGCAGCCCGAGTTTAGAACTAGCCAAAAACATTCAGTACTTC.

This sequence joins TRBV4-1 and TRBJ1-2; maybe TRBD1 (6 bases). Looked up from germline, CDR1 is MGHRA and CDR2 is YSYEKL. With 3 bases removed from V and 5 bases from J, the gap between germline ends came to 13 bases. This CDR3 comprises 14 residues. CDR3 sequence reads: CASSHLRGGYGYTF. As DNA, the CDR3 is TGCGCCAGCAGCCACCTGAGGGGGGGGTATGGCTACACCTTC.

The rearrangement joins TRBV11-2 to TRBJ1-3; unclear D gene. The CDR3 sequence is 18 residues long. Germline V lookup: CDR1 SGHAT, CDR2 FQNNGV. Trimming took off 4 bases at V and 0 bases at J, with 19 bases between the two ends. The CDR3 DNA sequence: TGTGCCAGCAGCTCGGCGAGGTTGGGAGTTCGCTCTGGAAACACCATATATTTT. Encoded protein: CASSSARLGVRSGNTIYF.

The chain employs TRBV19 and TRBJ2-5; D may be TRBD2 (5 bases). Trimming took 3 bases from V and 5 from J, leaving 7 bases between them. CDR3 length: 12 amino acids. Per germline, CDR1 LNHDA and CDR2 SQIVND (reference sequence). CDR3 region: CASSITGETQYF. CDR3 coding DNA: TGTGCCAGTAGTATCACGGGGGAGACCCAGTACTTC.

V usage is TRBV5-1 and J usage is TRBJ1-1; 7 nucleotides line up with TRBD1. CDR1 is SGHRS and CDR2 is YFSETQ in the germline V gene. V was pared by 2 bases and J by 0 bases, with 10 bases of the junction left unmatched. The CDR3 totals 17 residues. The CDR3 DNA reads TGCGCCAGCAGCTTTCGCTACAGGGGCCGGATGAACACTGAAGCTTTCTTT. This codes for CASSFRYRGRMNTEAFF.

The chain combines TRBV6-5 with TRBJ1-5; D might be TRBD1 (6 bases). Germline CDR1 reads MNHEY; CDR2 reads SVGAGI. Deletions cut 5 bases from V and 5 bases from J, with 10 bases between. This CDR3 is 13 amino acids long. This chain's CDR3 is CASSQGPDQPQHF. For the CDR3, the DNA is TGTGCCAGCAGTCAGGGGCCGGATCAGCCCCAGCATTTT.

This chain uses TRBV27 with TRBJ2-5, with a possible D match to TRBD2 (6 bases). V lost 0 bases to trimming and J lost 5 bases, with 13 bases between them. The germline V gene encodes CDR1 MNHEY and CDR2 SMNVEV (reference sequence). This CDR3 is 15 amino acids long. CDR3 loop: CASSLSSGWVETQYF. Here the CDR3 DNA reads TGTGCCAGCAGTTTATCTAGCGGTTGGGTGGAGACCCAGTACTTC.

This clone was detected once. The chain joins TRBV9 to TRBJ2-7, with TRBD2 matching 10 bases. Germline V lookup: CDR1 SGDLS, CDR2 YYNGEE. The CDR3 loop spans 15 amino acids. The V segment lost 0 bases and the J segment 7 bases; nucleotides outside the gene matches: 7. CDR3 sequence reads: CASSVGTSGVWEQYF. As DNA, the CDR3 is TGTGCCAGCAGCGTAGGCACTAGCGGGGTTTGGGAGCAGTACTTC.

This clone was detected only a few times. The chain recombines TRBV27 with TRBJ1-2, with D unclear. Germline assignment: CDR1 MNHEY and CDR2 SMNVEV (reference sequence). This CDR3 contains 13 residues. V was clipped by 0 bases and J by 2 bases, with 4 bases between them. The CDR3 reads CASSLSENYGYTF. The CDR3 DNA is TGTGCCAGCAGTTTATCAGAGAACTATGGCTACACCTTC.

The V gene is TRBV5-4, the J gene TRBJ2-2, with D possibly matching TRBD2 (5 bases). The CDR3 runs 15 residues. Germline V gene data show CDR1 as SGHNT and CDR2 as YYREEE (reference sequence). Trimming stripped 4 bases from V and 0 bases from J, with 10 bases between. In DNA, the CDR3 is TGTGCCAGCAGCCGGGGTGGAGCGAACACCGGGGAGCTGTTTTTT. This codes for CASSRGGANTGELFF.

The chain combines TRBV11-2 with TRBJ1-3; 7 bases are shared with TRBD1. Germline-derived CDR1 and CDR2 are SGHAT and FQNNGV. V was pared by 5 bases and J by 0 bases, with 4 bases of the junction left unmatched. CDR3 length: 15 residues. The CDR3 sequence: CASSPDRISGNTIYF. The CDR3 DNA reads TGTGCCAGCAGCCCGGACAGGATCTCTGGAAACACCATATATTTT.

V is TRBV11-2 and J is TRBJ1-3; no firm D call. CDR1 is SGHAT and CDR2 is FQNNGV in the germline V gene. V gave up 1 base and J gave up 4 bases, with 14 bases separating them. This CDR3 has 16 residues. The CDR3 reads CASSLVLASRGNTIYF. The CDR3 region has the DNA TGTGCCAGCAGCTTAGTCTTGGCTTCTAGGGGAAACACCATATATTTT.

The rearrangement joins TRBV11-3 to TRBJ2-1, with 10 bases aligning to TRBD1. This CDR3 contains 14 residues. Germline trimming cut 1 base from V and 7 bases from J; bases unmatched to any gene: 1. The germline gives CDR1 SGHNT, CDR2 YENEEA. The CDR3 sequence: CASSLGGQGNEQFF. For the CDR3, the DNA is TGTGCCAGCAGCTTAGGGGGACAGGGGAATGAGCAGTTCTTC.

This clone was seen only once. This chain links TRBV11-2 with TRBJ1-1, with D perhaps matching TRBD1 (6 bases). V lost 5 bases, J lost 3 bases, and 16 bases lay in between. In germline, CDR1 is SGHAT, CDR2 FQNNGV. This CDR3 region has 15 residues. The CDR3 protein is CASSPWTDLYTEAFF. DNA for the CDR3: TGTGCCAGCAGCCCCTGGACAGACTTATACACTGAAGCTTTCTTT.

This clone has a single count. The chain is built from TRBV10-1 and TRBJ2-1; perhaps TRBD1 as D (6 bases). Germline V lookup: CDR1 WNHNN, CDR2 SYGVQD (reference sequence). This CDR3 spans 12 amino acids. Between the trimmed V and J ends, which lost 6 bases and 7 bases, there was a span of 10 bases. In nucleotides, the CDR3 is TGCGCCAGCAGGGGCAGGGGTAATGAGCAGTTCTTC. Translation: CASRGRGNEQFF.

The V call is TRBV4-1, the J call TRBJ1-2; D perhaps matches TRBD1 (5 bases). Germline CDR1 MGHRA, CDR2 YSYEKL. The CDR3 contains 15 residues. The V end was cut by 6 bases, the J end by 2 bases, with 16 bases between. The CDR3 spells CASRQPGGPNYGYTF. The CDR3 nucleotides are TGCGCCAGCAGGCAGCCCGGGGGACCAAACTATGGCTACACCTTC.

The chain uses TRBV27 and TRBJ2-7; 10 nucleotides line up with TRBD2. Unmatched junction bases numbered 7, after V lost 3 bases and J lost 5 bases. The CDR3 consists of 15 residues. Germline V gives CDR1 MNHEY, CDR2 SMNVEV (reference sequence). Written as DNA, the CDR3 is TGTGCCAGCAGTTTCCGACTAGCGGGCCCCAACGAGCAGTACTTC. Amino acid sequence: CASSFRLAGPNEQYF.

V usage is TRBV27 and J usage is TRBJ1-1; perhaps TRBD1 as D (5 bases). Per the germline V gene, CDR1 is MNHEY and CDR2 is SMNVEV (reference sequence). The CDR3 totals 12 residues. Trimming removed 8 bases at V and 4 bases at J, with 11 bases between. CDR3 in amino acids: CASQGRATEAFF. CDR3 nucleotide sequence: TGTGCCAGCCAGGGCAGGGCCACTGAAGCTTTCTTT.

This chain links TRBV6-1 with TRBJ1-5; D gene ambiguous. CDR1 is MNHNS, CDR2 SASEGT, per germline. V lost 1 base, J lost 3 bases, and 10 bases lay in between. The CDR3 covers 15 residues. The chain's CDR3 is CASSEEEGANQPQHF. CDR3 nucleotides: TGTGCCAGCAGTGAAGAGGAGGGCGCCAATCAGCCCCAGCATTTT.

CDR3 bases: TGTGCCAGCAGCCAAGATATGGGAGTAGGGCAATGGGGTGAGCAGTTCTTC. Translation gives CASSQDMGVGQWGEQFF. J is TRBJ2-1 and V is TRBV3-1 (or the pseudogene TRBV3-2), with TRBD2 as a possible D gene (5 bases). This CDR3 has 17 residues. V lost 0 bases to trimming and J lost 9 bases, with 21 bases between them. CDR1 and CDR2 from the germline V gene are LGHDT and YNNKEL (reference sequence).

DNA for the CDR3: TGTGCCAGCAGCCCGGGACAGCCCACTGAAGCTTTCTTT. This gives the protein CASSPGQPTEAFF. The V and J genes are TRBV3-1 (or the pseudogene TRBV3-2) and TRBJ1-1; TRBD1 aligns across 7 bases. The junction had 3 bases not matched to a gene; V was cut back by 4 bases and J by 4 bases. Germline-derived CDR1 and CDR2 are LGHDT and YNNKEL (reference sequence). This CDR3 region has 13 residues.